This T cell receptor (beta chain) emerged from a study of T cell repertoires in cytomegalovirus infection. Study-wide context: Selected CMV epitopes included recently identified HLA-C-restricted ones as well as well-studied HLA-B-restricted ones. CMV infection plus the matching HLA type was flagged by public TCR beta signatures.

This clonotype was counted only a few times. Antigen unknown. Findings and caveats of the study: Summed public TCR beta family frequency identified CMV carriers bearing the relevant HLA.

Between the trimmed V and J ends, which lost 1 base and 3 bases, there was a span of 7 bases. The CDR3 is 14 residues long. TCRdb reanalysed the reads using MiXCR and keeps one entry per CDR3 protein. The repertoire holds 150,000 or so distinct CDR3 sequences, about 22% seen once, with 25% in the top ten. The V call is TRBV12-3 or TRBV12-4, the J call TRBJ1-5; the D is unclear. This sample comprised CD8+ T cells from cultured PBMCs, obtained from culture after CMV antigen stimulation. The receptor's source is a human donor in good health (CMV status not recorded). Some clones in this sample may be carry-over from other donors' samples. The CDR3 reads CASSLGTNNQPQHF. CDR3 coding DNA: TGTGCCAGCAGTTTAGGGACCAACAATCAGCCCCAGCATTTT.